The next 30 T cell receptor beta chains were all read from a single sample in a study of blood T cell repertoires in COVID-19. Profiling relied on immunoSEQ multiplex PCR, and the TCRdb table lists in-frame clones only, not all of them. The sample holds around 180,000 clones, 80% to 90% seen once. Input material: peripheral blood. These receptors were obtained from a man in his sixties with acute or convalescent COVID-19.

The genes are TRBV3-1 (or the pseudogene TRBV3-2) and TRBJ1-1, with a weak D call TRBD1 (6 bases). This CDR3 is 14 amino acids long. Looked up from germline, CDR1 is LGHDT and CDR2 is YNNKEL (reference sequence). Trimming cost V 4 bases and J 2 bases, with 11 bases left between them. CDR3 in DNA: TGTGCCAGCAGCCGAGGACAGATTAACACTGAAGCTTTCTTT. It encodes CASSRGQINTEAFF.

The chain is built from TRBV7-2 and TRBJ1-5; maybe TRBD1 (6 bases). The V gene lost 1 base and the J gene lost 0 bases, with 10 bases spanning the gap. Germline V gene sequence: CDR1 SGHTA, CDR2 FQGNSA. There are 16 residues in the CDR3. Written as DNA, the CDR3 is TGTGCCAGCAGCTTAGGACAGGCAAATAGCAATCAGCCCCAGCATTTT. Protein: CASSLGQANSNQPQHF.

The chain uses TRBV5-1 and TRBJ2-5, with D uncertain. Trimming stripped 1 base from V and 4 bases from J, with 8 bases between. This CDR3 has 13 residues. CDR1 is SGHRS, CDR2 YFSETQ, per germline. The CDR3 loop reads CASSLMSGETQYF. The DNA of the CDR3 is TGCGCCAGCAGCTTGATGTCGGGAGAGACCCAGTACTTC.

This rearrangement joins TRBV7-9 to TRBJ2-7, with D possibly matching TRBD1 (6 bases). With 2 bases removed from V and 5 bases from J, the gap between germline ends came to 10 bases. Germline values: CDR1 SEHNR, CDR2 FQNEAQ (reference sequence). CDR3 length equals 13 residues. The CDR3 here is CASSLTGPHEQYF. The CDR3 DNA is TGTGCCAGCAGCTTAACAGGGCCGCACGAGCAGTACTTC.

The V gene is TRBV28, the J gene TRBJ2-7; D not certain. The V gene lost 7 bases and the J gene lost 3 bases, with 13 bases spanning the gap. The CDR3 is 13 amino acids. CDR1 is MDHEN and CDR2 is SYDVKM in the germline V gene. The CDR3 nucleotides are TGTGCCAGCACCGACTCGAGGTACTACGAGCAGTACTTC. This sequence encodes CASTDSRYYEQYF.

This clone came up a few times. The chain carries TRBV6-7 and TRBJ2-6; the D gene is possibly TRBD1 (6 bases). TRBV6-7 is an open reading frame whose function is uncertain. Trimming pared 2 bases from V and 2 bases from J, leaving 13 bases between. There are 17 residues in the CDR3. CDR3 residues: CASSYGTHRAGANVLTF. For the CDR3, the DNA is TGTGCCAGCAGTTACGGCACCCACAGGGCTGGGGCCAACGTCCTGACTTTC.

The chain joins TRBV4-1 to TRBJ2-3; no reliable D call. Trimming pared 0 bases from V and 7 bases from J, leaving 8 bases between. The CDR3 consists of 13 residues. Germline loops: CDR1 MGHRA, CDR2 YSYEKL. The DNA of the CDR3 is TGCGCCAGCAGCCAAGAAACGCGGTATACGCAGTATTTT. Translation: CASSQETRYTQYF.

The CDR3 sequence: CASSIPGFGELFF. The CDR3 DNA follows: TGTGCCAGTAGTATTCCAGGGTTCGGGGAGCTGTTTTTT. This chain uses TRBV19 with TRBJ2-2; D is perhaps TRBD1 (5 bases). Germline V lookup: CDR1 LNHDA, CDR2 SQIVND (reference sequence). This CDR3 region has 13 residues. The V end lost 3 bases, the J end lost 7 bases, and 9 bases lay between the germline ends.

The rearrangement links TRBV19 to TRBJ2-1; 10 bases agree with TRBD2. J was trimmed by 0 bases and V by 0 bases; bases with no gene match: 8. The germline CDR1 and CDR2 sequences are LNHDA and SQIVND (reference sequence). This CDR3 has 19 amino acids. CDR3 sequence: CASSIEQGLAVSSYNEQFF. CDR3 DNA sequence: TGTGCCAGTAGTATAGAACAAGGACTAGCGGTAAGCTCCTACAATGAGCAGTTCTTC. Looking up the rest from reference TRBV19 and TRBJ2-1 gives the full variable domain: DGGITQSPKYLFRKEGQNVTLSCEQNLNHDAMYWYRQDPGQGLRLIYYSQIVNDFQKGDIAEGYSVSREKKESFPLTVTSAQKNPTAFYLCASSIEQGLAVSSYNEQFFGPGTRLTVL.

This clone has just a few counts. The chain employs TRBV19 and TRBJ1-1; 10 nucleotides line up with TRBD1. CDR1 and CDR2 from the germline V gene are LNHDA and SQIVND (reference sequence). The CDR3 sequence is 17 residues long. The J segment lost 0 bases and the V segment lost 5 bases, leaving 9 bases of the junction unmatched. In nucleotides, the CDR3 is TGTGCCAGTAGTTTCCAGGACAGGGGGAAGGTGAACACTGAAGCTTTCTTT. Protein product: CASSFQDRGKVNTEAFF.

CDR3 sequence (DNA): TGTGCCATCAGTGTAGGGACAGTCTACGAGCAGTACTTC. The encoded protein is CAISVGTVYEQYF. The rearrangement links TRBV10-3 to TRBJ2-7; TRBD1 aligns across 7 bases. Trimming at V came to 4 bases and at J to 3 bases, leaving 3 bases not matched to a gene. The CDR3 loop spans 13 amino acids. Per germline, CDR1 ENHRY and CDR2 SYGVKD.

The genes are TRBV7-2 and TRBJ2-1, with D possibly being TRBD2 (5 bases). The V end was cut by 5 bases, the J end by 12 bases, with 20 bases between. The germline V gene has CDR1 SGHTA and CDR2 FQGNSA. CDR3 length: 14 amino acids. The CDR3 region has the DNA TGTGCCAGCAGCCCGAACACGCTAGTAGGAGGGCAGTTCTTC. Translation: CASSPNTLVGGQFF.

For this clone: Distinct nucleotide sequences in the sample also encode this CDR3. The J gene is TRBJ2-1, the V gene TRBV30; 10 positions match TRBD2. J gave up 6 bases and V 0 bases, and 8 bases lay outside the gene matches. Germline V gene sequence: CDR1 GTSNPN, CDR2 SVGIG (reference sequence). The CDR3 runs to 16 residues. This CDR3 is CAWSVRTSGSLNEQFF. In DNA form, the CDR3 reads TGTGCCTGGAGTGTACGGACTAGCGGCTCCCTCAATGAGCAGTTCTTC.

The V gene is TRBV6-5, the J gene TRBJ2-7; D is undetermined. Germline CDR1 and CDR2: MNHEY and SVGAGI. The CDR3 extends over 14 amino acids. Trimming took off 3 bases at V and 1 base at J, with 10 bases between the two ends. The CDR3 sequence: CASSYARGSYEQYF. DNA for the CDR3: TGTGCCAGCAGTTATGCTAGAGGATCCTACGAGCAGTACTTC.

The rearrangement links TRBV7-3 to TRBJ2-5; TRBD2 aligns across 8 bases. Trimming removed 5 bases from V and 4 bases from J; junction bases left unmatched: 12. This CDR3 has 16 residues. Germline values: CDR1 SGHTA, CDR2 FQGTGA. DNA for the CDR3: TGTGCCAGCAGCCCCTCGCCGGCGGGAGGATCAGAGACCCAGTACTTC. It translates to CASSPSPAGGSETQYF.

The chain combines TRBV6-2 or TRBV6-3 with TRBJ2-7, with TRBD2 matching over 7 bases. Per the germline V gene, CDR1 is MNHEY and CDR2 is SVGEGT. The CDR3 runs to 16 residues. The junction had 7 bases not matched to a gene; V was cut back by 0 bases and J by 2 bases. In nucleotides, the CDR3 is TGTGCCAGCAGTTACTCGATCGCGGGAGAAACCTACGAGCAGTACTTC. Encoded protein: CASSYSIAGETYEQYF.

The rearrangement links TRBV20-1 to TRBJ2-7; D remains unclear. The V and J ends lost 3 bases and 2 bases respectively, with 11 bases between them. The CDR3 totals 13 residues. Germline CDR1 DFQATT, CDR2 SNEGSKA (reference sequence). CDR3 amino acids: CSASSQKTYEQYF. The CDR3, as DNA: TGCAGTGCTAGTTCACAAAAGACCTACGAGCAGTACTTC.

V is TRBV5-4 and J is TRBJ2-5, with TRBD1 as a possible D gene (6 bases). Germline lookup yields CDR1 SGHNT and CDR2 YYREEE (reference sequence). This CDR3 is 15 amino acids long. Trimming cost V 2 bases and J 5 bases, with 16 bases left between them. As DNA, the CDR3 is TGTGCCAGCAGCTTAGACTCGGGACAATGGGAGACCCAGTACTTC. Protein product: CASSLDSGQWETQYF.

The chain has TRBV30 and TRBJ1-5; D possibly corresponds to TRBD1 (6 bases). With 0 bases removed from V and 2 bases from J, the gap between germline ends came to 11 bases. The CDR3 sequence is 15 residues long. Germline V CDR1 and CDR2: GTSNPN, SVGIG (reference sequence). DNA for the CDR3: TGTGCCTGGAGTGTACAAGGGGGTGGCAATCAGCCCCAGCATTTT. Its translation is CAWSVQGGGNQPQHF.

This sequence joins TRBV12-3 or TRBV12-4 and TRBJ2-1; D perhaps matches TRBD2 (6 bases). The CDR3 has 13 residues. V was cut by 3 bases and J by 8 bases, with 11 bases left in between. CDR3 nucleotide sequence: TGTGCCAGCAGTTTTTTGCGGGAAGATGAGCAGTTCTTC. Translating it yields CASSFLREDEQFF.

CDR3 sequence reads: CATSGSGVSGETQYF. The CDR3 coding sequence is TGTGCCACCAGTGGTAGCGGGGTATCCGGGGAGACCCAGTACTTC. The chain couples TRBV24-1 to TRBJ2-5; 8 bases are shared with TRBD2. V lost 5 bases, J lost 5 bases, and 9 bases stayed unmatched. Germline V gene lookup returns CDR1 KGHDR and CDR2 SFDVKD. The CDR3 covers 15 residues.

The chain is built from TRBV19 and TRBJ1-1; D perhaps matches TRBD1 (5 bases). Trimming removed 4 bases from V and 1 base from J, with 13 bases in between. Germline CDR1 is LNHDA and CDR2 is SQIVND (reference sequence). The CDR3 runs 15 residues. CDR3 nucleotide sequence: TGTGCCAGTAGTACATCATGGACATCGAACACTGAAGCTTTCTTT. Protein sequence: CASSTSWTSNTEAFF.

The chain carries TRBV6-2 or TRBV6-3 and TRBJ2-7; tentative D call: TRBD1 (5 bases). The germline gives CDR1 MNHEY, CDR2 SVGEGT. V was pared by 5 bases and J by 1 base, with 15 bases between. The CDR3 covers 15 residues. Here the CDR3 reads CASSKLGQGSYEQYF. The CDR3, as DNA: TGTGCCAGCAGTAAACTTGGGCAGGGATCCTACGAGCAGTACTTC.

A single count supports this clone. The chain is built from TRBV28 and TRBJ1-1; 9 nucleotides match TRBD1. This CDR3 contains 14 residues. Losses at the gene ends were 8 bases for V and 7 bases for J; bases not matched to a gene: 11. The germline CDR1 and CDR2 sequences are MDHEN and SYDVKM. CDR3: CASGPPRTGDEAFF. The CDR3 DNA reads TGTGCCAGCGGCCCCCCCCGGACAGGGGATGAAGCTTTCTTT.

The chain employs TRBV28 and TRBJ1-2; no clear D gene. CDR1 MDHEN and CDR2 SYDVKM come from the germline V gene. The length of the CDR3 is 13 residues. The V end was cut by 2 bases, the J end by 2 bases, with 6 bases between. This CDR3 is CASSLEPNYGYTF. The CDR3 DNA reads as TGTGCCAGCAGTTTAGAGCCCAACTATGGCTACACCTTC.

The V and J genes are TRBV28 and TRBJ1-2; the D gene is possibly TRBD1 (6 bases). Trimming pared 6 bases from V and 6 bases from J, leaving 17 bases between. CDR3 size: 14 residues. Germline assignment: CDR1 MDHEN and CDR2 SYDVKM. The CDR3 sequence: CASSRSGTSHGYTF. Here the CDR3 DNA reads TGTGCCAGCAGCCGATCCGGGACATCACATGGCTACACCTTC.

This rearrangement joins TRBV19 to TRBJ2-1; perhaps TRBD1 as D (6 bases). The germline V gene has CDR1 LNHDA and CDR2 SQIVND (reference sequence). Deletions cut 6 bases from V and 3 bases from J, with 15 bases between. CDR3 size: 15 residues. The CDR3 DNA reads TGTGCCAGTAGCAATGGACAGCTACTCTACAATGAGCAGTTCTTC. Translating gives CASSNGQLLYNEQFF.

In nucleotides, the CDR3 is TGCGCCAGCAGCTTCTGGACAGGGAACTATGGCTACACCTTC. As protein: CASSFWTGNYGYTF. The gene calls are TRBV5-1 and TRBJ1-2; 8 bases match TRBD1. Per the germline V gene, CDR1 is SGHRS and CDR2 is YFSETQ. The CDR3 is made up of 14 amino acids. V lost 2 bases and J lost 2; bases outside the gene matches: 2.

The gene calls are TRBV5-4 and TRBJ1-2; D remains unclear. Germline CDR1 SGHNT, CDR2 YYREEE (reference sequence). V lost 2 bases and J 2 bases, leaving 10 bases between the germline ends. The CDR3 is made up of 14 amino acids. CDR3 loop: CASSLKNTNYGYTF. In DNA form, the CDR3 reads TGTGCCAGCAGCTTAAAGAACACAAACTATGGCTACACCTTC.

The J gene is TRBJ2-3, the V gene TRBV6-4; tentatively, D is TRBD2 (5 bases). The CDR3 extends over 13 amino acids. V gave up 9 bases and J gave up 0 bases, with 10 bases separating them. Germline V gives CDR1 MRHNA, CDR2 SNTAGT. This CDR3 reads CASSQRSTDTQYF. CDR3 DNA sequence: TGTGCCAGTAGTCAGCGGAGCACAGATACGCAGTATTTT.